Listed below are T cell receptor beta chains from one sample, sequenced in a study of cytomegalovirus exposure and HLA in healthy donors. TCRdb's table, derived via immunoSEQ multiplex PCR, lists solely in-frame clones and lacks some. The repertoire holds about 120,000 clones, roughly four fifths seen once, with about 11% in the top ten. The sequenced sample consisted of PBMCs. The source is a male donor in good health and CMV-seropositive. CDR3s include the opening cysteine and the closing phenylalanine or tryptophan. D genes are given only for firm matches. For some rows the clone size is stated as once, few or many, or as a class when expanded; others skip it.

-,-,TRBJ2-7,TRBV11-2,TGTGCCAGCAGCCCCAGCGGTCCCTACGAGCAGTACTTC,CASSPSGPYEQYF
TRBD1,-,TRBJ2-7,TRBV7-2,TGTGCCAGCAGCTTGGGGACAGGGCTATACGAGCAGTACTTC,CASSLGTGLYEQYF
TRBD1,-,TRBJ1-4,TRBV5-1,TGCGCCAGCAGCGTCGGAACAGGGGGAGGTGAAAAACTGTTTTTT,CASSVGTGGGEKLFF
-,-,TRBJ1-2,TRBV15,TGTGCCACCAGCAGGGGAGGAGGATTAAACTATGGCTACACCTTC,CATSRGGGLNYGYTF
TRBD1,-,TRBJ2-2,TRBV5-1,TGCGCCAGCAGCTGGAGACAGGGGGCGGCTTTGAACACCGGGGAGCTGTTTTTT,CASSWRQGAALNTGELFF
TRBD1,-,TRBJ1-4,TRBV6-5,TGTGCCAGCAGTAGGGGACAGGCTACTAATGAAAAACTGTTTTTT,CASSRGQATNEKLFF
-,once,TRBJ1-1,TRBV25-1,TGTGCCAGCAGTCCAAACGGGAAGAACACTGAAGCTTTCTTT,CASSPNGKNTEAFF
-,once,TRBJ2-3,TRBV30,TGTGCCTGGAGCCCCGATAGAACTAATACGCAGTATTTT,CAWSPDRTNTQYF
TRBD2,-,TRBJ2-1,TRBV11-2,TGTGCCAGCAGCCGCGGACTAGCGGGAAGAAATGAGCAGTTCTTC,CASSRGLAGRNEQFF
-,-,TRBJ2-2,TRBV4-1,TGCGCCAGCAGCCAAGATTCTGCGTACACCGGGGAGCTGTTTTTT,CASSQDSAYTGELFF
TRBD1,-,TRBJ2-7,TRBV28,TGTGCCAGCAGTGGAGGTGGACAGGCCCTCTACGAGCAGTACTTC,CASSGGGQALYEQYF
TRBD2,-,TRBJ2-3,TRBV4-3,TGCGCCAGCAGCCAAGTTATGAGCGGGAGGGGAGATACGCAGTATTTT,CASSQVMSGRGDTQYF
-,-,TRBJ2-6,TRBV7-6,TGTGCCAGCAGTACCTTCGGACAGACTAAGACTGGGGCCAACGTCCTGACTTTC,CASSTFGQTKTGANVLTF
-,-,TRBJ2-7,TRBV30,TGTGCCTTTCAACTTAGGTCAGCGGCCTACGAGCAGTACTTC,CAFQLRSAAYEQYF
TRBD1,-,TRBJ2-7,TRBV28,TGTGCCAGCAGTGGGGGACAGGGGCCGACTTACTCCTACGAGCAGTACTTC,CASSGGQGPTYSYEQYF